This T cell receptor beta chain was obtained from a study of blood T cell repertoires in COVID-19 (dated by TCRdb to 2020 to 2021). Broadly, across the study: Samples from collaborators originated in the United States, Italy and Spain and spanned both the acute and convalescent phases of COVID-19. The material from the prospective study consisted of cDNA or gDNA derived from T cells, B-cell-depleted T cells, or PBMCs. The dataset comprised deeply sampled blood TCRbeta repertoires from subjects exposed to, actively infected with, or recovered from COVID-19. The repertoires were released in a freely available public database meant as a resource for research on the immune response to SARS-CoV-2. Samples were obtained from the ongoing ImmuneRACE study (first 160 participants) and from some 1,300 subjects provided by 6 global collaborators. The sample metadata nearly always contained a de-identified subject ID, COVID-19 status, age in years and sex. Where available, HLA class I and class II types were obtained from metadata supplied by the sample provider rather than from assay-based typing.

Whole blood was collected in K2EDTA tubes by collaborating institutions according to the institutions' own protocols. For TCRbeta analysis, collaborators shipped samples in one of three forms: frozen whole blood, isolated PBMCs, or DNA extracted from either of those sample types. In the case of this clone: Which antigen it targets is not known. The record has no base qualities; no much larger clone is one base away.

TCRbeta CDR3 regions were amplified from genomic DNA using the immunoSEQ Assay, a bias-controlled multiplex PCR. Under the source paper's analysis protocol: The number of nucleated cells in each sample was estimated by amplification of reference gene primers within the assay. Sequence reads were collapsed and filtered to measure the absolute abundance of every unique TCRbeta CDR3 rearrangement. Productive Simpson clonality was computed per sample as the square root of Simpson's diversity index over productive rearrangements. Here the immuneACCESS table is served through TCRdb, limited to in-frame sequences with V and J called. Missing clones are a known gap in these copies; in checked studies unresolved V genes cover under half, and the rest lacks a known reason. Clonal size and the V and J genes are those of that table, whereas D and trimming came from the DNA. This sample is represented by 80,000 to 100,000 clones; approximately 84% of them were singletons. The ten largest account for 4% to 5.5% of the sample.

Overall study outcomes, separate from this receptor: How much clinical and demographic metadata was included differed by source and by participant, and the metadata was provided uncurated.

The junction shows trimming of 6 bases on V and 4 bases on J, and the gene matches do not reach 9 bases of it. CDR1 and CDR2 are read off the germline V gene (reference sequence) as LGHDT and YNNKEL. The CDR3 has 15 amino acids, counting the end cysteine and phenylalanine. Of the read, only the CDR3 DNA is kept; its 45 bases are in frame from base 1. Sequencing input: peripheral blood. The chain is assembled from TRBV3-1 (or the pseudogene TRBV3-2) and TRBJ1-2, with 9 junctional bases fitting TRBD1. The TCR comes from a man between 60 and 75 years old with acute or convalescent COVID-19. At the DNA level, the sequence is TGTGCCAGCAGACTAACCGGGACAGGGACCTATGGCTACACCTTC. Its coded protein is CASRLTGTGTYGYTF.